Listed here are 2 T cell receptor beta chains from one sample, sequenced in a study of T cell responses to AZD1222 COVID-19 vaccine. Sequenced by immunoSEQ multiplex PCR; TCRdb stores in-frame clones only, minus some. The sample yields 57,000 or so clones, around 82% seen once. This specimen consisted of peripheral blood, obtained 28 days after the second AZD1222 dose. The receptors derive from an adult who received the AZD1222 COVID-19 vaccine.

This clone was detected only once. This chain uses TRBV7-2 with TRBJ1-5; D remains ambiguous. The CDR3 is made up of 14 amino acids. The germline gives CDR1 SGHTA, CDR2 FQGNSA. V dropped 5 bases and J dropped 2 bases, with 10 bases sitting between them. The CDR3 DNA is TGTGCCAGCAGCCAAATGGCAGGCAATCAGCCCCAGCATTTT. Protein sequence: CASSQMAGNQPQHF.

The chain employs TRBV5-6 and TRBJ2-7, with a possible D match to TRBD2 (5 bases). CDR1 is SGHDT and CDR2 is YYEEEE in the germline V gene. This CDR3 contains 14 residues. Deletions cut 4 bases from V and 3 bases from J, with 14 bases between. CDR3 amino acids: CASSEGSAVYEQYF. CDR3 DNA sequence: TGTGCCAGCAGCGAGGGATCCGCGGTCTACGAGCAGTACTTC.